The entry that follows covers one T cell receptor beta chain sequence. This table comes from immunoSEQ multiplex PCR, and its TCRdb copy is limited to in-frame clones, with some not included. The table has around 60,000 clones, about three quarters seen once. The data are from a study of blood T cell repertoires in COVID-19. The CDR3 covers 15 residues. The V gene lost 3 bases and the J gene lost 2 bases, with 11 bases spanning the gap. CDR1 is MGHDK, CDR2 SYGVNS, per germline. The rearrangement joins TRBV25-1 to TRBJ2-1; D possibly corresponds to TRBD1 (5 bases). Sequenced input: peripheral blood. The TCR comes from a man aged 25-40 years with COVID-19, enrolled during active disease. In nucleotides, the CDR3 is TGTGCCAGCAGTGACGCGATAGGGGCCTACAATGAGCAGTTCTTC. Translation: CASSDAIGAYNEQFF.